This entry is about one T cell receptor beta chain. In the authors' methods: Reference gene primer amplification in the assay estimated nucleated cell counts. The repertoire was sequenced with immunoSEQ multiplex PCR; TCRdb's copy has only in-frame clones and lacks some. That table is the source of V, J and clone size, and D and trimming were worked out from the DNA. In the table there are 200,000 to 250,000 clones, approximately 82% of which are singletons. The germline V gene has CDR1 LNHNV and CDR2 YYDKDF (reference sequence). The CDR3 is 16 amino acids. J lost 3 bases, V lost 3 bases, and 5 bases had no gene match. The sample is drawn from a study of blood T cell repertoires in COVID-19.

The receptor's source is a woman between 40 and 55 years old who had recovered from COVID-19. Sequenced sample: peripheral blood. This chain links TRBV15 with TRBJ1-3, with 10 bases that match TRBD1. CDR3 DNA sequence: TGTGCCACCAGCAGGGGGGGGGACAGGGGTGGAAACACCATATATTTT. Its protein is CATSRGGDRGGNTIYF. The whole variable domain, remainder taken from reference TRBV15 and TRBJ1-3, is DAMVIQNPRYQVTQFGKPVTLSCSQTLNHNVMYWYQQKSSQAPKLLFHYYDKDFNNEADTPDNFQSRRPNTSFCFLDIRSPGLGDTAMYLCATSRGGDRGGNTIYFGEGSWLTVV.